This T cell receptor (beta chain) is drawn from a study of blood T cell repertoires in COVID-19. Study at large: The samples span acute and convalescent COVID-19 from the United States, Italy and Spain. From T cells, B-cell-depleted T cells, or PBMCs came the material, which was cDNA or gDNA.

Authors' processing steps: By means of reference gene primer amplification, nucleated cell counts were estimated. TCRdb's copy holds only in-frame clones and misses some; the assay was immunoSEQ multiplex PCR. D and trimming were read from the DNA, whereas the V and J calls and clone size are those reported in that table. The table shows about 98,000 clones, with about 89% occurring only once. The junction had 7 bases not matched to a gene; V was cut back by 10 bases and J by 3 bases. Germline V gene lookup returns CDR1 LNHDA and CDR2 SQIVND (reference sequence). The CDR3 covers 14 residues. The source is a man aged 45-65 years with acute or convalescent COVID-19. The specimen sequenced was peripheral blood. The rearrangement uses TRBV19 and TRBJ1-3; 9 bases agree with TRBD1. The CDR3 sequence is CATLQGADGNTIYF. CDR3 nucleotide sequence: TGTGCCACTTTACAGGGGGCGGATGGAAACACCATATATTTT.